The 18 T cell receptor beta chains below come from one sample, sequenced in a study of shared clonotypes between healthy human individuals. The assay was immunoSEQ multiplex PCR, and TCRdb's table has in-frame clones only and misses some. The sample shows approximately 530,000 clones, approximately 95% of them seen only once. What was sequenced was naive CD4+ T cells sorted from blood. The subset: CD45RA+ positively selected. These receptors were collected from a woman aged 30 to 39 in good health.

This clone was seen just once. The sample holds other DNA sequences that translate to the same CDR3. The V and J genes are TRBV18 and TRBJ2-5; D not resolved. CDR1 KGHSH and CDR2 LQKENI come from the germline V gene. CDR3 length: 11 residues. The V end was cut by 3 bases, the J end by 2 bases, with 1 base between. The CDR3 region has the DNA TGTGCCAGCTCACCGCAAGAGACCCAGTACTTC. Translated, it gives CASSPQETQYF.

V gene TRBV5-1 combines with J gene TRBJ2-1; TRBD2 matches 7 bases. With V trimmed by 4 bases and J by 8 bases, 12 bases remained unmatched. This CDR3 comprises 15 residues. Per the germline V gene, CDR1 is SGHRS and CDR2 is YFSETQ. The CDR3 protein is CASSRISGGFDEQFF. CDR3 sequence (DNA): TGCGCCAGCAGCCGGATCTCGGGAGGTTTCGATGAGCAGTTCTTC.

This chain links TRBV19 with TRBJ2-7; possible D gene TRBD2, 5 bases. Germline-derived CDR1 and CDR2 are LNHDA and SQIVND (reference sequence). The CDR3 runs to 15 residues. Deletions cut 0 bases from V and 5 bases from J, with 14 bases between. The CDR3 region is CASSIDYLAGDEQYF. The CDR3 DNA reads TGTGCCAGTAGTATAGATTACCTTGCCGGGGACGAGCAGTACTTC.

This clone was seen more than once but under ten times. V and J are TRBV6-1 and TRBJ2-7; possible D gene TRBD2, 5 bases. Germline assignment: CDR1 MNHNS and CDR2 SASEGT. This CDR3 has 14 amino acids. The V and J ends lost 7 bases and 4 bases respectively, with 17 bases between them. The CDR3: CASTQEDGGYEQYF. The CDR3 nucleotides are TGTGCCAGCACTCAAGAGGACGGAGGATACGAGCAGTACTTC.

The rearrangement joins TRBV5-1 to TRBJ2-7; D possibly corresponds to TRBD1 (5 bases). Germline V gives CDR1 SGHRS, CDR2 YFSETQ. CDR3 length: 13 residues. V dropped 2 bases and J dropped 5 bases, with 11 bases sitting between them. Here the CDR3 reads CASSFEGVDEQYF. The DNA for the CDR3 is TGCGCCAGCAGCTTTGAAGGGGTGGACGAGCAGTACTTC.

The DNA of the CDR3 is TGTGCCAGCAGTTTAGGCAGGGGCGGTCAAGAGACCCAGTACTTC. This sequence encodes CASSLGRGGQETQYF. The chain recombines TRBV27 with TRBJ2-5; D may be TRBD1 (6 bases). The CDR3 covers 15 residues. Germline CDR1 and CDR2: MNHEY and SMNVEV (reference sequence). The germline V and J ends were trimmed by 2 bases and 2 bases, with 12 bases remaining between them.

The V gene is TRBV25-1, the J gene TRBJ2-7, with TRBD2 matching 7 bases. Losses at the gene ends were 2 bases for V and 5 bases for J; bases not matched to a gene: 9. The germline V gene encodes CDR1 MGHDK and CDR2 SYGVNS. The CDR3 has 15 amino acids. This CDR3 is CASSEPGRGIHEQYF. The CDR3 DNA follows: TGTGCCAGCAGTGAACCCGGGCGGGGGATCCACGAGCAGTACTTC.

The gene calls are TRBV28 and TRBJ1-4; D possibly corresponds to TRBD1 (5 bases). V lost 2 bases to trimming and J lost 7 bases, with 14 bases between them. CDR1 MDHEN and CDR2 SYDVKM come from the germline V gene. This CDR3 region has 15 residues. As DNA, the CDR3 is TGTGCCAGCAGTTTAGGGGGACCGGGCGGTGAAAAACTGTTTTTT. This codes for CASSLGGPGGEKLFF. Filled out from reference TRBV28 and TRBJ1-4, the complete variable domain reads DVKVTQSSRYLVKRTGEKVFLECVQDMDHENMFWYRQDPGLGLRLIYFSYDVKMKEKGDIPEGYSVSREKKERFSLILESASTNQTSMYLCASSLGGPGGEKLFFGSGTQLSVL.

The chain links TRBV7-9 to TRBJ2-1, with 8 nucleotides matching TRBD2. The ends lost 5 bases at V and 5 bases at J; junction bases unmatched: 11. CDR1 and CDR2 from the germline V gene are SEHNR and FQNEAQ (reference sequence). The CDR3 consists of 16 residues. The CDR3 reads CASSPAPAGVHNEQFF. In DNA, the CDR3 is TGTGCCAGCAGCCCAGCCCCAGCGGGGGTTCACAATGAGCAGTTCTTC.

V and J are TRBV2 and TRBJ2-1, with unresolved D. The CDR3 spans 15 residues. In germline, CDR1 is SNHLY, CDR2 FYNNEI. Trimming removed 7 bases from V and 1 base from J, with 14 bases in between. CDR3 DNA sequence: TGTGCCAGCACGCGAAAAGGCGGTTCCTACAATGAGCAGTTCTTC. Protein product: CASTRKGGSYNEQFF.

The rearrangement uses TRBV11-2 and TRBJ1-1; D remains unclear. V shed 5 bases and J shed 0 bases, with 13 bases lying between them. This CDR3 is 15 amino acids long. CDR1 and CDR2 (germline): SGHAT, FQNNGV. CDR3 sequence (DNA): TGTGCCAGCAGCACAGTCCGCGGGCTGAACACTGAAGCTTTCTTT. Translated, it gives CASSTVRGLNTEAFF.

The chain combines TRBV5-1 with TRBJ2-5; 8 positions match TRBD1. The CDR3 runs 15 residues. V lost 1 base, J lost 5 bases, and 7 bases stayed unmatched. Germline assignment: CDR1 SGHRS and CDR2 YFSETQ. CDR3 in DNA: TGCGCCAGCAGCTTGAGCAGGGGGCTGCTGGAGACCCAGTACTTC. Translating it yields CASSLSRGLLETQYF.

The sample holds one count of this clone. The V and J genes are TRBV10-1 and TRBJ2-3, with D possibly being TRBD1 (5 bases). The CDR3 length is 15 residues. Trimming cost V 2 bases and J 4 bases, with 13 bases left between them. Per the germline V gene, CDR1 is WNHNN and CDR2 is SYGVQD (reference sequence). The CDR3 DNA is TGCGCCAGCAGTGAGAGGGGCCAGGGTCCAGATACGCAGTATTTT. It specifies CASSERGQGPDTQYF.

This chain's CDR3 is CASRRDRQETQYF. CDR3 DNA: TGTGCCAGCAGGCGGGACCGACAAGAGACCCAGTACTTC. The J gene is TRBJ2-5, the V gene TRBV6-1, with D possibly TRBD2 on 6 matching bases. The germline gives CDR1 MNHNS, CDR2 SASEGT. The V gene lost 6 bases and the J gene lost 2 bases, with 10 bases spanning the gap. This CDR3 is 13 amino acids long.

J is TRBJ2-7 and V is TRBV28; tentatively, D is TRBD2 (6 bases). V shed 3 bases and J shed 2 bases, with 11 bases lying between them. CDR1 is MDHEN and CDR2 is SYDVKM in the germline V gene. The CDR3 covers 14 residues. The CDR3 protein is CASSLELAPYEQYF. CDR3 nucleotide sequence: TGTGCCAGCAGTTTGGAACTAGCACCCTACGAGCAGTACTTC.

The V call is TRBV11-3, the J call TRBJ2-7; D is undetermined. The CDR3 totals 13 residues. Trimming cost V 3 bases and J 3 bases, with 9 bases left between them. Germline CDR1 and CDR2: SGHNT and YENEEA. In DNA form, the CDR3 reads TGTGCCAGCAGCTTGCCCTCAAACTACGAGCAGTACTTC. Amino acid sequence: CASSLPSNYEQYF.

This chain connects TRBV27 to TRBJ2-7; 10 positions match TRBD2. The CDR3 is 13 residues long. The germline V gene encodes CDR1 MNHEY and CDR2 SMNVEV (reference sequence). After removal of 8 bases from V and 6 bases from J, the junction contained 7 bases not matched to a gene. The CDR3 DNA follows: TGTGCCAGCGGTCTGGGACTAGCGTTCGAGCAGTACTTC. Protein: CASGLGLAFEQYF.

The J gene is TRBJ2-1, the V gene TRBV28; possibly TRBD1 for D (9 bases). The CDR3 extends over 18 amino acids. Deletions cut 6 bases from V and 4 bases from J, with 25 bases between. Germline assignment: CDR1 MDHEN and CDR2 SYDVKM. DNA for the CDR3: TGTGCCAGCAGGTCCCAGCTCGGGGGGGGACAGGGATACAATGAGCAGTTCTTC. Translation gives CASRSQLGGGQGYNEQFF.